One sample yielded the 8 T cell receptor beta chains listed below, sequenced in a study of beta chain features in type 1 diabetes. General study results and limits: Researchers report that Type 1 diabetes patients had moderately but significantly shorter TCRB CDR3s across all four CD4+ subsets.

These receptors lack a known antigen. The entirety of the isolated RNA underwent reverse transcription, so expressed TCRB transcripts were sequenced. Assay used: immunoSEQ multiplex PCR; TCRdb lists only in-frame clones, some missing. The table shows some 160,000 clones, with approximately 8.8% occurring only once. Sequencing was performed on central memory CD4+ T cells from blood. Receptors were obtained from a woman in her thirties with type 1 diabetes.

This clone was seen a handful of times. V is TRBV7-2 and J is TRBJ2-6; D is possibly TRBD2 (5 bases). The germline CDR1 and CDR2 sequences are SGHTA and FQGNSA. The CDR3 sequence is 16 residues long. V lost 2 bases and J lost 4, with 12 bases in between. CDR3 in DNA: TGTGCCAGCAGCTTATACGGGGAACCAGGGGCCAACGTCCTGACTTTC. Translation gives CASSLYGEPGANVLTF.

The chain joins TRBV28 to TRBJ1-2, with D hard to call. The germline V and J ends were trimmed by 2 bases and 2 bases, with 6 bases remaining between them. CDR3 size: 13 residues. Per germline, CDR1 MDHEN and CDR2 SYDVKM. CDR3 DNA sequence: TGTGCCAGCAGTTTAGCAGGCAACTATGGCTACACCTTC. Amino acids: CASSLAGNYGYTF.

This rearrangement joins TRBV4-1 to TRBJ2-1; 7 nucleotides agree with TRBD2. The ends lost 3 bases at V and 1 base at J; junction bases unmatched: 3. CDR3 length equals 15 residues. Germline loops: CDR1 MGHRA, CDR2 YSYEKL. The CDR3 DNA sequence: TGCGCCAGCAGCCACGGAGCGGGATCCTACAATGAGCAGTTCTTC. Its protein is CASSHGAGSYNEQFF.

This clone turned up a few times. The sample holds other DNA sequences that translate to the same CDR3. The V and J genes are TRBV30 and TRBJ2-5; D not resolved. The V end lost 0 bases, the J end lost 4 bases, and 3 bases lay between the germline ends. CDR3 length: 11 amino acids. Germline CDR1 is GTSNPN and CDR2 is SVGIG (reference sequence). DNA for the CDR3: TGTGCCTGGAGTGTCGGAGAGACCCAGTACTTC. The encoded protein is CAWSVGETQYF.

The gene calls are TRBV7-2 and TRBJ1-2; a possible D gene is TRBD1 (6 bases). Per germline, CDR1 SGHTA and CDR2 FQGNSA. The CDR3 covers 14 residues. Trimming cost V 1 base and J 4 bases, with 10 bases left between them. The CDR3 spells CASSLVVGGYGYTF. In DNA, the CDR3 is TGTGCCAGCAGCTTAGTTGTAGGGGGCTATGGCTACACCTTC.

The rearrangement uses TRBV7-9 and TRBJ2-1; D possibly corresponds to TRBD2 (6 bases). Between the trimmed V and J ends, which lost 4 bases and 9 bases, there was a span of 13 bases. This CDR3 spans 13 amino acids. From germline, CDR1 is SEHNR and CDR2 FQNEAQ (reference sequence). CDR3 sequence reads: CASSSNPGGEQFF. For the CDR3, the DNA is TGTGCCAGCAGCTCCAATCCCGGGGGTGAGCAGTTCTTC.

This clone appeared a few times. The rearrangement uses TRBV25-1 and TRBJ1-4; TRBD1 aligns across 7 bases. The J segment lost 8 bases and the V segment lost 3 bases, leaving 9 bases of the junction unmatched. The CDR3 is made up of 15 amino acids. The germline gives CDR1 MGHDK, CDR2 SYGVNS. In DNA form, the CDR3 reads TGTGCCAGCAGTGATAGTAGACAGGGCGACGAAAAACTGTTTTTT. Translated, it gives CASSDSRQGDEKLFF.

In this sample, this clone turned up a few times. The genes are TRBV2 and TRBJ2-5; maybe TRBD2 (5 bases). Per germline, CDR1 SNHLY and CDR2 FYNNEI. Between the trimmed V and J ends, which lost 4 bases and 5 bases, there was a span of 11 bases. The CDR3 covers 13 residues. The CDR3 here is CASSAEGIETQYF. Here the CDR3 DNA reads TGTGCCAGCAGTGCTGAGGGAATCGAGACCCAGTACTTC.